This T cell receptor beta chain was recovered during a study of radiotherapy plus CTLA-4 blockade in lung cancer. Germline V gene sequence: CDR1 SEHNR, CDR2 FQNEAQ (reference sequence). The CDR3 has 12 residues. Trimming cost V 4 bases and J 10 bases, with 13 bases left between them. TCRdb's copy holds only in-frame clones and misses some; the assay was immunoSEQ multiplex PCR. The profile shows about 43,000 clones, approximately 67% of them singletons. The chain has TRBV7-9 and TRBJ1-1; perhaps TRBD1 as D (5 bases). Source: peripheral blood, taken from a patient treated with radiotherapy plus ipilimumab. The sequence was collected from a human donor with non-small cell lung cancer who had a partial response to radiotherapy plus ipilimumab. DNA for the CDR3: TGTGCCAGCAGCTCTCAGGGATTTGCAGCTTTCTTT. As protein: CASSSQGFAAFF.